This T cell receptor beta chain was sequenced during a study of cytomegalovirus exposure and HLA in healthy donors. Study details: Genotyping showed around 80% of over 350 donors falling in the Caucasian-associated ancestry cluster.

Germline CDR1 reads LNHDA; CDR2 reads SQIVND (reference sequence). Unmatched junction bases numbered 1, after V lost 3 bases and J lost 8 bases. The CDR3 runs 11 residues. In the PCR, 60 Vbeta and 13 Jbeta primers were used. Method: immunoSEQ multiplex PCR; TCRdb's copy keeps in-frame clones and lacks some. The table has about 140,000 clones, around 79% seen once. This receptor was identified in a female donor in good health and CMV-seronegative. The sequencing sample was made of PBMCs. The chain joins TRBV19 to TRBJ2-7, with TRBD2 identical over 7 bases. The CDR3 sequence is CASSMGGKQYF. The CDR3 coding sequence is TGTGCCAGTAGTATGGGAGGGAAGCAGTACTTC.